This T cell receptor (beta chain) was sequenced in a study of Ad26.COV2.S vaccination and SARS-CoV-2 variants. Overall study context: Ad26.COV2.S, an intramuscular injection, was given once or twice 56 days apart.

Libraries were prepared by immunoSEQ multiplex PCR; TCRdb keeps only in-frame clonotypes and omits some of them. The sample carries a few hundred thousand clones, roughly 84% recorded once. Regarding this clone: What it recognizes is unknown.

Regarding treatment: over 15 received Ad26.COV2.S at low or high dose, single or two shots; roughly five received placebo; per-sample allocation not given. Sampling occurred on day 63 after the first vaccine or placebo injection. Notes on the study in general: Among vaccine recipients, spike-specific TCR breadth exceeded that of placebo recipients. Non-spike TCR breadth was similar in vaccine and placebo recipients. In TCR breadth and depth analyses, total T cell responses may have been underestimated.

The V gene's germline CDR1 is SGHRS and CDR2 YFSETQ. CDR3 size: 14 residues. The J segment lost 7 bases and the V segment lost 3 bases, leaving 9 bases of the junction unmatched. The sequenced sample was peripheral blood, obtained in a trial of Ad26.COV2.S vaccine versus placebo. The V call is TRBV5-1, the J call TRBJ1-2, with TRBD1 matching 7 bases. This clonotype was obtained from a person between 18 and 59 years old who received the Ad26.COV2.S COVID-19 vaccine or a placebo. CDR3 sequence reads: CASSSGTDRFGYTF. In DNA, the CDR3 is TGCGCCAGCAGCTCCGGGACAGATCGTTTTGGCTACACCTTC.